This T cell receptor beta chain was documented in a study of T cells in Graves' hyperthyroidism and ophthalmopathy. Study results and limitations: Ophthalmopathy, as predicted by the model, came a median roughly 6.5 months after the prediction.

The CDR3 is 17 residues long. V gave up 5 bases and J gave up 3 bases, with 23 bases separating them. From germline, CDR1 is MDHEN and CDR2 SYDVKM. Recently diagnosed hyperthyroidism of less than 2 months' duration affected patients aged 18 to 65. It was RNA transcripts that yielded the amplified TCR beta CDR3 regions. HTBI primers were the set used in a first-round RT-PCR of the TCR CDR3. TCRdb reanalysed the multiplex PCR reads using MiXCR and keeps one entry per CDR3 protein. The sample lists 250,000 to 300,000 distinct CDR3 sequences, 13% to 15% seen once, with 30% in the top ten. This clonotype was recorded many times. Antigen unknown.

The J gene is TRBJ2-7, the V gene TRBV28; a weak D match, TRBD2 (5 bases). What was sequenced was blood. The clonotype originates from a woman between 45 and 60 years old with Graves' hyperthyroidism that later progressed to Graves' ophthalmopathy. This CDR3 is CASSLPGGPRLGYEQYF. CDR3 in DNA: TGTGCCAGCAGTCTCCCGGGCGGGCCCCGTCTAGGCTACGAGCAGTACTTC. Supplemented by reference TRBV28 and TRBJ2-7, the full variable domain reads DVKVTQSSRYLVKRTGEKVFLECVQDMDHENMFWYRQDPGLGLRLIYFSYDVKMKEKGDIPEGYSVSREKKERFSLILESASTNQTSMYLCASSLPGGPRLGYEQYFGPGTRLTVT.